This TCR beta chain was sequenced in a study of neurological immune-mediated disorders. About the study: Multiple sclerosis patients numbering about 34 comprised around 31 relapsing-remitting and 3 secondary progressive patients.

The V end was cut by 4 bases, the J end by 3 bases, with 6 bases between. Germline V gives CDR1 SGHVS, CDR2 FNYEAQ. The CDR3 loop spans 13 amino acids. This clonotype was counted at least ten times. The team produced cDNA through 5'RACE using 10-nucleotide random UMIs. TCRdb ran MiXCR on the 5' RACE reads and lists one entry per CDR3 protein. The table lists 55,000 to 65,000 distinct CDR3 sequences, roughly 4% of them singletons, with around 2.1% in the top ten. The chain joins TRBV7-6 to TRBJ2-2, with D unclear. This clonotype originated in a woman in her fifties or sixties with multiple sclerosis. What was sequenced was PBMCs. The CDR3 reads CASSSLYTGELFF. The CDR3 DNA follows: TGTGCCAGCAGCTCCCTTTACACCGGGGAGCTGTTTTTT.